These 29 T cell receptor beta chains were sequenced from one sample in a study of shared clonotypes between healthy human individuals. Measured with immunoSEQ multiplex PCR; TCRdb has only the in-frame clones, and not every one. The repertoire consists of some 2,100,000 clones, with roughly 95% occurring once and the leading ten covering around 0.13%. The source material was naive CD4+ T cells sorted from blood. Noted subset: CD45RA+ positively selected. The receptors were gathered from a man between 18 and 29 years old in good health.

The gene calls are TRBV6-1 and TRBJ2-6; D is uncertain. From germline, CDR1 is MNHNS and CDR2 SASEGT. Trimming stripped 5 bases from V and 3 bases from J, with 8 bases between. The CDR3 runs to 14 residues. This CDR3 reads CASSPLYGANVLTF. The CDR3 coding sequence is TGTGCCAGCAGTCCCTTATATGGGGCCAACGTCCTGACTTTC.

This chain uses TRBV29-1 with TRBJ1-2; perhaps TRBD1 as D (5 bases). The CDR3 totals 13 residues. The V end lost 3 bases, the J end lost 1 base, and 9 bases lay between the germline ends. CDR1 is SQVTM and CDR2 is ANQGSEA in the germline V gene. The CDR3 DNA is TGCAGCGTTGAGTGGGGCAGTAACTATGGCTACACCTTC. Translation gives CSVEWGSNYGYTF.

V usage is TRBV5-5 and J usage is TRBJ1-2; TRBD1 matches 9 bases. J was trimmed by 7 bases and V by 0 bases; bases with no gene match: 13. The CDR3 contains 17 residues. Germline loops: CDR1 SGHKS, CDR2 YYEKEE (reference sequence). DNA of the CDR3: TGTGCCAGCAGCTTGGACGGGACAGGGATAACGCCAGCTGGCTACACCTTC. The encoded protein is CASSLDGTGITPAGYTF.

About this clone itself: This sample also contains other DNA sequences that code for the same CDR3. The chain is built from TRBV5-1 and TRBJ2-5, with D possibly being TRBD1 (6 bases). The CDR3 runs to 13 residues. Germline V gene lookup returns CDR1 SGHRS and CDR2 YFSETQ. Deletions cut 1 base from V and 5 bases from J, with 9 bases between. DNA of the CDR3: TGCGCCAGCAGCTTGAACAGGGCTGAGACCCAGTACTTC. Translation gives CASSLNRAETQYF.

The gene calls are TRBV9 and TRBJ2-7; D not resolved. The CDR3 length is 15 residues. V was pared by 4 bases and J by 0 bases, with 14 bases between. Germline CDR1 SGDLS, CDR2 YYNGEE. The CDR3 DNA follows: TGTGCCAGCAGCTCCTCAGCGATAAGCTCCTACGAGCAGTACTTC. It encodes CASSSSAISSYEQYF.

The gene calls are TRBV23-1 and TRBJ1-6, with unresolved D. TRBV23-1 is an ORF for which the function is uncertain. The CDR3 length is 11 residues. V lost 0 bases, J lost 13 bases, and 4 bases lay in between. The CDR3 region is CASSQSDPLHF. CDR3 bases: TGCGCCAGCAGTCAATCTGACCCCCTCCACTTT.

This chain connects TRBV7-2 to TRBJ2-1, with D unresolved. The CDR3 is 14 residues long. Per germline, CDR1 SGHTA and CDR2 FQGNSA. Between the trimmed V and J ends, which lost 1 base and 4 bases, there was a span of 8 bases. The CDR3 nucleotides read TGTGCCAGCAGCTTAGTACCAAATTACAATGAGCAGTTCTTC. Its protein product is CASSLVPNYNEQFF.

This clone occurred once. The rearrangement joins TRBV6-1 to TRBJ1-1; D is uncertain. The germline gives CDR1 MNHNS, CDR2 SASEGT. The CDR3 loop spans 13 amino acids. V was cut by 8 bases and J by 0 bases, with 10 bases left in between. CDR3 sequence (DNA): TGTGCCAGCCCAGGATACATGAACACTGAAGCTTTCTTT. Translated, it gives CASPGYMNTEAFF.

The genes are TRBV7-9 and TRBJ2-7; the D call may be TRBD1 or TRBD2 (5 bases each). This CDR3 has 15 amino acids. V dropped 1 base and J dropped 2 bases, with 12 bases sitting between them. Looked up from germline, CDR1 is SEHNR and CDR2 is FQNEAQ (reference sequence). As DNA, the CDR3 is TGTGCCAGCAGCTTAGGTCGAGGGGCGGCCTACGAGCAGTACTTC. Residues: CASSLGRGAAYEQYF.

J is TRBJ2-5 and V is TRBV7-2; 7 bases align to TRBD1. The V and J ends lost 5 bases and 5 bases, in that order; junction bases with no gene match: 8. Germline assignment: CDR1 SGHTA and CDR2 FQGNSA. The CDR3 consists of 14 residues. CDR3 protein: CASSQTGRQETQYF. The CDR3 DNA reads TGTGCCAGCAGCCAGACAGGGCGCCAGGAGACCCAGTACTTC.

The chain combines TRBV9 with TRBJ2-7, with 8 positions matching TRBD2. Per germline, CDR1 SGDLS and CDR2 YYNGEE. This CDR3 is built from 13 residues. The J segment lost 3 bases and the V segment lost 4 bases, leaving 3 bases of the junction unmatched. Here the CDR3 reads CASSQTSDYEQYF. CDR3 sequence (DNA): TGTGCCAGCAGCCAGACTAGCGACTACGAGCAGTACTTC.

This chain connects TRBV29-1 to TRBJ2-2; no clear D. Trimming took 4 bases from V and 4 from J, leaving 7 bases between them. CDR1 and CDR2 (germline): SQVTM, ANQGSEA. The CDR3 has 12 residues. The CDR3 nucleotides are TGCAGCGTTGGCCAGGCCACCGGGGAGCTGTTTTTT. It codes for CSVGQATGELFF.

CDR3 sequence reads: CAISEQGLVEAFF. CDR3 in DNA: TGTGCCATCAGTGAACAGGGACTCGTTGAAGCTTTCTTT. V and J are TRBV10-3 and TRBJ1-1; TRBD1 might be the D (6 bases). The CDR3 sequence is 13 residues long. V lost 3 bases and J 7 bases, leaving 12 bases between the germline ends. Looked up from germline, CDR1 is ENHRY and CDR2 is SYGVKD.

The genes are TRBV5-4 and TRBJ2-2, with D tentatively TRBD1 (6 bases). V lost 1 base to trimming and J lost 4 bases, with 11 bases between them. Germline loops: CDR1 SGHNT, CDR2 YYREEE (reference sequence). CDR3 length equals 15 residues. CDR3 amino acids: CASSLSGVGTGELFF. The DNA for the CDR3 is TGTGCCAGCAGCTTGTCAGGGGTAGGCACCGGGGAGCTGTTTTTT.

The J gene is TRBJ2-7, the V gene TRBV10-3; possibly TRBD1 or TRBD2 for D (5 bases each). Trimming shortened V by 6 bases and J by 0 bases, and 12 bases separated the two germline ends. Germline CDR1 is ENHRY and CDR2 is SYGVKD. CDR3 size: 14 residues. The CDR3 region has the DNA TGTGCCATCAGCCGGGACGGTTCCTCCTACGAGCAGTACTTC. Residues: CAISRDGSSYEQYF.

Comment on this clone: At the DNA level, this CDR3 is encoded by other sequences in the same sample as well. V usage is TRBV27 and J usage is TRBJ1-6; TRBD1 matches 10 bases. With V trimmed by 3 bases and J by 8 bases, 4 bases remained unmatched. There are 15 residues in the CDR3. Germline values: CDR1 MNHEY, CDR2 SMNVEV (reference sequence). CDR3 in amino acids: CASSFLDRGDSPLHF. CDR3 sequence (DNA): TGTGCCAGCAGTTTTCTGGACAGGGGGGATTCACCCCTCCACTTT.

This clone is a singleton in its sample. The chain carries TRBV5-4 and TRBJ1-4; D is uncertain. V dropped 3 bases and J dropped 5 bases, with 14 bases sitting between them. Germline CDR1 and CDR2: SGHNT and YYREEE (reference sequence). The CDR3 sequence is 15 residues long. This CDR3 is CASSYAAGGNEKLFF. For the CDR3, the DNA is TGTGCCAGCAGCTACGCCGCAGGCGGAAATGAAAAACTGTTTTTT. The whole variable domain, filled in from reference TRBV5-4 and TRBJ1-4, reads ETGVTQSPTHLIKTRGQQVTLRCSSQSGHNTVSWYQQALGQGPQFIFQYYREEENGRGNFPPRFSGLQFPNYSSELNVNALELDDSALYLCASSYAAGGNEKLFFGSGTQLSVL.

The rearrangement joins TRBV6-7 to TRBJ1-2; possible D gene TRBD1, 6 bases. TRBV6-7 is an ORF, and what it does is uncertain. V was trimmed by 5 bases and J by 8 bases, leaving 21 bases between them. The CDR3 runs to 15 residues. CDR3 region: CASSVDRQQGLGYTF. CDR3 bases: TGTGCCAGCAGTGTAGACAGACAACAGGGATTAGGCTACACCTTC.

This chain joins TRBV2 and TRBJ1-2; TRBD1 agrees at 8 bases. Per germline, CDR1 SNHLY and CDR2 FYNNEI. This CDR3 region has 13 residues. After removal of 8 bases from V and 0 bases from J, the junction contained 2 bases not matched to a gene. This CDR3 is CASETGANYGYTF. Written as DNA, the CDR3 is TGTGCCAGCGAGACAGGGGCTAACTATGGCTACACCTTC.

The chain combines TRBV25-1 with TRBJ2-2; possible D gene TRBD2, 5 bases. V lost 7 bases and J lost 2, with 11 bases in between. CDR1 MGHDK and CDR2 SYGVNS come from the germline V gene. The CDR3 extends over 14 amino acids. In DNA form, the CDR3 reads TGTGCCAGCATGGACCCGGGAAACACCGGGGAGCTGTTTTTT. Protein product: CASMDPGNTGELFF.

This chain uses TRBV6-1 with TRBJ2-7; D call uncertain. The length of the CDR3 is 13 residues. Trimming pared 3 bases from V and 6 bases from J, leaving 12 bases between. Germline CDR1 is MNHNS and CDR2 is SASEGT. The CDR3 sequence is CASSEWAVGEQYF. As DNA, the CDR3 is TGTGCCAGCAGTGAGTGGGCGGTCGGCGAGCAGTACTTC.

The rearrangement uses TRBV19 and TRBJ2-1; TRBD2 matches 7 bases. CDR1 LNHDA and CDR2 SQIVND come from the germline V gene (reference sequence). V was clipped by 10 bases and J by 4 bases; unmatched bases: 7. This CDR3 is built from 13 residues. CDR3 in amino acids: CATSGRSYNEQFF. CDR3 bases: TGTGCCACCTCCGGGAGGTCGTACAATGAGCAGTTCTTC. The full variable domain, with the rest looked up from reference TRBV19 and TRBJ2-1, is DGGITQSPKYLFRKEGQNVTLSCEQNLNHDAMYWYRQDPGQGLRLIYYSQIVNDFQKGDIAEGYSVSREKKESFPLTVTSAQKNPTAFYLCATSGRSYNEQFFGPGTRLTVL.

J is TRBJ2-5 and V is TRBV6-1; D unresolved. Germline V CDR1 and CDR2: MNHNS, SASEGT. Trimming left V 0 bases short and J 5 bases short, with 10 bases between. The CDR3 is made up of 14 amino acids. CDR3 in amino acids: CASSEAALGETQYF. In nucleotides, the CDR3 is TGTGCCAGCAGTGAAGCGGCGTTGGGGGAGACCCAGTACTTC.

In regard to this clone: The identical CDR3 is also encoded by other nucleotide sequences in the sample. The chain combines TRBV19 with TRBJ2-2, with D possibly being TRBD1 or TRBD2 (5 bases each). Looked up from germline, CDR1 is LNHDA and CDR2 is SQIVND (reference sequence). The CDR3 consists of 12 residues. V was trimmed by 6 bases and J by 5 bases, leaving 7 bases between them. CDR3 sequence reads: CASRGRTGELFF. The CDR3 nucleotides are TGTGCCAGTAGGGGACGGACCGGGGAGCTGTTTTTT.

The chain links TRBV6-1 to TRBJ1-1; possibly TRBD1 for D (5 bases). The CDR3 is 15 amino acids. Between the trimmed V and J ends, which lost 4 bases and 1 base, there was a span of 13 bases. The germline V gene has CDR1 MNHNS and CDR2 SASEGT. DNA for the CDR3: TGTGCCAGCAGTGTTCTCGGGGGTGCGAACACTGAAGCTTTCTTT. Protein: CASSVLGGANTEAFF.

The J gene is TRBJ1-4, the V gene TRBV4-3; D not resolved. Germline assignment: CDR1 LGHNA and CDR2 YSLEER. Trimming took off 4 bases at V and 8 bases at J, with 20 bases between the two ends. The CDR3 contains 16 residues. CDR3 loop: CASSRLQGWLKEKLFF. CDR3 nucleotides: TGCGCCAGCAGCCGCCTCCAAGGGTGGTTAAAAGAAAAACTGTTTTTT.

The rearrangement joins TRBV6-5 to TRBJ1-1, with TRBD1 matching over 7 bases. The CDR3 spans 15 residues. In germline, CDR1 is MNHEY, CDR2 SVGAGI. Germline trimming cut 8 bases from V and 1 base from J; bases unmatched to any gene: 10. The chain's CDR3 is CASENNRGRNTEAFF. The CDR3 region has the DNA TGTGCCAGCGAGAATAACAGGGGACGGAACACTGAAGCTTTCTTT.

Worth noting for this clone: The conserved closing phenylalanine or tryptophan is absent in this CDR3, likely reflecting a read error. The V gene is TRBV10-3, the J gene TRBJ1-6; TRBD1 matches 9 bases. The CDR3 loop spans 14 amino acids. Germline CDR1 is ENHRY and CDR2 is SYGVKD. The V gene end was trimmed by 5 bases and the J gene end by 7 bases; junction bases not matched to a gene: 3. This chain's CDR3 is CAISPGTGNSPLHL. In DNA, the CDR3 is TGTGCCATCAGTCCCGGGACAGGGAATTCACCCCTCCACCTT.

The rearrangement uses TRBV5-4 and TRBJ2-5; the match to TRBD1 covers 7 bases. This CDR3 contains 16 residues. Germline CDR1 and CDR2: SGHNT and YYREEE (reference sequence). After removal of 5 bases from V and 3 bases from J, the junction contained 13 bases not matched to a gene. The CDR3 bases are TGTGCCAGCAGTGAAACAGGGGCTATTCGGGAAGAGACCCAGTACTTC. It codes for CASSETGAIREETQYF.